Presented here are 24 T cell receptor beta chains from one specimen sequenced in a study of neurological immune-mediated disorders. From the 5' RACE reads, TCRdb called clonotypes with MiXCR, one entry per CDR3 protein. The top ten hold roughly 2% of the sample, which has roughly 70,000 distinct CDR3 sequences, roughly 4.5% seen once. The sample comprised PBMCs. The receptors here all came from a woman in her 70s with multiple sclerosis.

This clonotype was counted ten times or more. This chain's CDR3 is CAVGTGLNNEQYF. The CDR3 nucleotides are TGTGCCGTCGGGACAGGCCTAAACAACGAGCAGTACTTC. The chain has TRBV2 and TRBJ2-7; 8 bases line up with TRBD1. There are 13 residues in the CDR3. V shed 11 bases, J shed 5 bases, and the junction held 11 bases outside the gene matches. Germline V gene lookup returns CDR1 SNHLY and CDR2 FYNNEI.

This clonotype was observed at least ten times. The chain joins TRBV5-1 to TRBJ2-1; TRBD2 matches at 7 bases. The V gene's germline CDR1 is SGHRS and CDR2 YFSETQ. The V and J ends lost 4 bases and 7 bases, in that order; junction bases with no gene match: 8. This CDR3 region has 14 residues. The CDR3 bases are TGCGCCAGCAGCCCGGGACTCGGGGGGAATGAGCAGTTCTTC. This translates into CASSPGLGGNEQFF.

This clonotype appeared many times. The chain uses TRBV5-1 and TRBJ2-3; D is ambiguous. CDR3 length: 12 amino acids. V was trimmed by 4 bases and J by 6 bases, leaving 9 bases between them. Germline CDR1 reads SGHRS; CDR2 reads YFSETQ. The CDR3 nucleotides read TGCGCCAGCAGCCCCCTGTTCGATACGCAGTATTTT. Encoded protein: CASSPLFDTQYF.

This clonotype was seen ten or more times. The chain combines TRBV5-6 with TRBJ2-1; possibly TRBD2 for D (6 bases). Trimming left V 4 bases short and J 6 bases short, with 14 bases between. The CDR3 runs 14 residues. Germline CDR1 is SGHDT and CDR2 is YYEEEE. The CDR3 loop is CASSPRLDTNEQFF. In nucleotides, the CDR3 is TGTGCCAGCAGCCCTAGACTAGACACCAATGAGCAGTTCTTC.

This clonotype showed up many times. The chain recombines TRBV20-1 with TRBJ2-1, with a possible D match to TRBD2 (6 bases). Trimming removed 5 bases at V and 9 bases at J, with 20 bases between. Germline V gives CDR1 DFQATT, CDR2 SNEGSKA (reference sequence). The CDR3 covers 14 residues. In nucleotides, the CDR3 is TGCAGTGCTCGTCGGCTAATGGAGGGGAGTGAGCAGTTCTTC. The encoded protein is CSARRLMEGSEQFF.

This clonotype was observed at least ten times. The rearrangement uses TRBV7-2 and TRBJ2-7; TRBD1 aligns across 7 bases. This CDR3 spans 15 amino acids. Germline V CDR1 and CDR2: SGHTA, FQGNSA. Trimming at V came to 5 bases and at J to 2 bases, leaving 9 bases not matched to a gene. CDR3 in DNA: TGTGCCAGCAGCCCCCAACAGGGGCCCCCCTACGAGCAGTACTTC. This codes for CASSPQQGPPYEQYF.

This clonotype has at least ten counts. J is TRBJ2-2 and V is TRBV12-3 or TRBV12-4; perhaps TRBD2 as D (6 bases). The CDR3 extends over 14 amino acids. V dropped 10 bases and J dropped 6 bases, with 18 bases sitting between them. CDR3 sequence: CAIPPAGRSGELFF. In DNA, the CDR3 is TGTGCCATTCCCCCGGCGGGACGTTCCGGGGAGCTGTTTTTT.

This clonotype was picked up a small number of times. A much bigger clone sits one base away, suggesting this may be a read error. The chain uses TRBV5-1 and TRBJ1-6, with D possibly being TRBD1 (5 bases). The CDR3 has 15 residues. Germline V gives CDR1 SGHRS, CDR2 YFSETQ. CDR3 loop: CASSLVVDINSPLNF. Written as DNA, the CDR3 is TGCGCCAGCAGCTTGGTTGTGGACATCAATTCACCCCTCAACTTT.

The V call is TRBV6-5, the J call TRBJ2-3; TRBD2 aligns across 10 bases. There are 21 residues in the CDR3. J lost 2 bases, V lost 2 bases, and 19 bases had no gene match. The germline gives CDR1 MNHEY, CDR2 SVGAGI. Here the CDR3 DNA reads TGTGCCAGCAGTTACCGACCTCCGACAGGTTTAAGCGGGAGGGCCACAGATACGCAGTATTTT. Its translation is CASSYRPPTGLSGRATDTQYF.

At least ten counts were recorded for this clonotype. The rearrangement uses TRBV20-1 and TRBJ1-6; D is perhaps TRBD1 (5 bases). There are 14 residues in the CDR3. From germline, CDR1 is DFQATT and CDR2 SNEGSKA (reference sequence). V lost 6 bases, J lost 7 bases, and 16 bases lay in between. CDR3 region: CSAPPFRGNSPLHF. The DNA for the CDR3 is TGCAGTGCCCCACCGTTCCGGGGGAATTCACCCCTCCACTTT.

There are many counts of this clonotype. The chain combines TRBV20-1 with TRBJ1-6, with D maybe TRBD1 (5 bases). Germline CDR1 and CDR2: DFQATT and SNEGSKA (reference sequence). The CDR3 is 18 amino acids. V was trimmed by 6 bases and J by 10 bases, leaving 31 bases between them. As DNA, the CDR3 is TGCAGTGCCGTCTTAGCGGGCCAGGGAGGCGGGGCGGGATCACCCCTCCACTTT. Amino acid sequence: CSAVLAGQGGGAGSPLHF.

There are many counts of this clonotype. The J gene is TRBJ2-7, the V gene TRBV12-3 or TRBV12-4; 7 nucleotides line up with TRBD1. This CDR3 has 13 residues. After removal of 8 bases from V and 0 bases from J, the junction contained 4 bases not matched to a gene. CDR3 in amino acids: CASEGDSSYEQYF. The CDR3 nucleotides read TGTGCCAGCGAGGGGGACAGCTCCTACGAGCAGTACTTC.

The sample holds many counts of this clonotype. This chain connects TRBV6-5 to TRBJ2-6; D possibly corresponds to TRBD1 (6 bases). The V gene lost 4 bases and the J gene lost 1 base, with 11 bases spanning the gap. Looked up from germline, CDR1 is MNHEY and CDR2 is SVGAGI. CDR3 length: 16 amino acids. CDR3 nucleotide sequence: TGTGCCAGCAGTTCCACAGGGCTTTCTGGGGCCAACGTCCTGACTTTC. Amino acids: CASSSTGLSGANVLTF.

This clonotype was found many times. The chain employs TRBV5-1 and TRBJ2-1, with 8 bases that match TRBD2. Germline CDR1 is SGHRS and CDR2 is YFSETQ. Trimming cost V 6 bases and J 5 bases; bases outside gene matches: 7. The CDR3 extends over 14 amino acids. The CDR3 spells CASNAGGLNNEQFF. The CDR3 DNA is TGCGCCAGCAACGCGGGAGGACTAAACAATGAGCAGTTCTTC. The variable domain in full, with the rest retrieved from reference TRBV5-1 and TRBJ2-1, is KAGVTQTPRYLIKTRGQQVTLSCSPISGHRSVSWYQQTPGQGLQFLFEYFSETQRNKGNFPGRFSGRQFSNSRSEMNVSTLELGDSALYLCASNAGGLNNEQFFGPGTRLTVL.

In this sample, this clonotype turned up many times. The rearrangement links TRBV29-1 to TRBJ2-7; either TRBD1 or TRBD2 may fit D (7 bases each). The CDR3 has 15 residues. Trimming left V 6 bases short and J 4 bases short, with 22 bases between. Germline V gives CDR1 SQVTM, CDR2 ANQGSEA. CDR3 amino acids: CSVVQGGQVLYEQYF. The CDR3 bases are TGCAGCGTCGTCCAGGGGGGGCAGGTATTGTACGAGCAGTACTTC.

This clonotype was observed at least ten times. The CDR3 loop is CASSRDRTQRNYGYTF. The CDR3 DNA sequence: TGTGCCAGCAGCCGGGACAGAACCCAAAGAAACTATGGCTACACCTTC. The V and J genes are TRBV7-2 and TRBJ1-2; 7 bases match TRBD1. Germline lookup yields CDR1 SGHTA and CDR2 FQGNSA. The CDR3 covers 16 residues. J lost 2 bases, V lost 5 bases, and 11 bases had no gene match.

There are many counts of this clonotype. V and J are TRBV5-1 and TRBJ2-5, with 7 bases matching TRBD1. V was pared by 3 bases and J by 2 bases, with 4 bases of the junction left unmatched. Germline CDR1 SGHRS, CDR2 YFSETQ. This CDR3 spans 14 amino acids. The CDR3 DNA reads TGCGCCAGCAGCTCCGGACAGGAACAAGAGACCCAGTACTTC. This codes for CASSSGQEQETQYF.

This clonotype appeared many times. The chain couples TRBV27 to TRBJ1-6; D is unresolved. The CDR3 has 12 amino acids. CDR1 MNHEY and CDR2 SMNVEV come from the germline V gene (reference sequence). The V and J ends lost 2 bases and 10 bases respectively, with 6 bases between them. CDR3 bases: TGTGCCAGCAGTTTAAACGGCTCACCCCTCCACTTT. Translation gives CASSLNGSPLHF.

This clonotype was observed many times. At one of its ends the junction is not consistent with the germline gene, which may arise from a read error. V gene TRBV6-5 combines with J gene TRBJ1-1; D gene uncertain. This CDR3 is built from 13 residues. Germline V gene data show CDR1 as MNHEY and CDR2 as SVGAGI. This chain's CDR3 is CASSYGGTSEAFF. In DNA, the CDR3 is TGTGCCAGCAGTTACGGAGGAACCTCTGAGGCTTTCTTT.

This clonotype was found many times. V usage is TRBV6-5 and J usage is TRBJ2-1; D perhaps matches TRBD2 (5 bases). The length of the CDR3 is 14 residues. Trimming cost V 0 bases and J 8 bases, with 11 bases left between them. CDR1 and CDR2 (germline): MNHEY, SVGAGI. CDR3 sequence reads: CASSYSYGVYEQFF. The CDR3 DNA follows: TGTGCCAGCAGTTACTCATACGGGGTGTATGAGCAGTTCTTC.

This clonotype was picked up many times. CDR3 region: CASSQDRGLAGAISYEQYF. CDR3 bases: TGCGCCAGCAGCCAAGATCGGGGCCTAGCGGGAGCAATCTCCTACGAGCAGTACTTC. V usage is TRBV4-3 and J usage is TRBJ2-7; 10 bases agree with TRBD2. CDR3 length: 19 residues. Germline V gene sequence: CDR1 LGHNA, CDR2 YSLEER. V lost 0 bases, J lost 0 bases, and 11 bases stayed unmatched.

This clonotype was seen many times. The rearrangement uses TRBV4-1 and TRBJ2-7; the match to TRBD2 covers 7 bases. V trimming: 7 bases; J trimming: 3 bases; junction bases outside the gene matches: 15. The germline V gene has CDR1 MGHRA and CDR2 YSYEKL. The CDR3 totals 16 residues. The DNA for the CDR3 is TGCGCCAGCAACCCCAACTTCCCAGCGGGGAGCTACGAGCAGTACTTC. Residues: CASNPNFPAGSYEQYF.

This clonotype was seen ten or more times. The J gene is TRBJ2-7, the V gene TRBV6-2 or TRBV6-3; 10 nucleotides agree with TRBD2. The ends lost 6 bases at V and 4 bases at J; junction bases unmatched: 6. The germline CDR1 and CDR2 sequences are MNHEY and SVGEGT. This CDR3 region has 14 residues. CDR3 in DNA: TGTGCCAGCAGAGGGACTAGCGCGTCATACGAGCAGTACTTC. This sequence encodes CASRGTSASYEQYF.

This clonotype has ten or more counts. The rearrangement links TRBV7-6 to TRBJ1-1, with D possibly being TRBD1 (5 bases). The ends were cut back, 8 bases at V and 8 bases at J, with 21 bases in the middle. The CDR3 consists of 14 residues. Germline V lookup: CDR1 SGHVS, CDR2 FNYEAQ. Here the CDR3 reads CASSPVGPYREAFF. The DNA for the CDR3 is TGTGCCAGCTCTCCCGTAGGGCCCTACAGGGAAGCTTTCTTT.